This note documents a single TCR beta chain sequence. The antigen remains unidentified. Some clones are missing from TCRdb's copy, which holds only in-frame ones; the method was immunoSEQ multiplex PCR. The data contain about 97,000 clones, around 89% of them seen just once; the ten biggest clones take up approximately 7.5%. The record originates from a study of T cell responses to AZD1222 COVID-19 vaccine. Overall study findings and caveats: Vaccine-related CD4 TCRs covered spike, predominating at 160-218 and 743-854. The reported proportion of spike-specific TCRs targeting unmutated variant regions was nearly half.

Per germline, CDR1 MNHNY and CDR2 SVGAGI (reference sequence). The CDR3 has 15 residues. Trimming pared 6 bases from V and 0 bases from J, leaving 12 bases between. The TCR comes from an adult in good health. The chain uses TRBV6-6 and TRBJ1-5; D unresolved. The sample was peripheral blood, taken on day 0 of AZD1222 vaccination. In DNA form, the CDR3 reads TGTGCCAGCAGCCCCTCCGGGTCTAGCAATCAGCCCCAGCATTTT. Translating it yields CASSPSGSSNQPQHF.